The sequence of this T cell receptor beta chain was determined in a study of T cell clonality in common variable immunodeficiency. General study points: Fewer TCRbeta clones were shared among CVID subjects than controls.

The V gene lost 0 bases and the J gene lost 3 bases, with 12 bases spanning the gap. Germline V lookup: CDR1 MGHRA, CDR2 YSYEKL. CDR3 length: 15 residues. Clones were sequenced by immunoSEQ multiplex PCR, and TCRdb holds only the in-frame ones, with some missing. The sample shows roughly 40,000 clones, none of them appearing just once. This clone was found many times. Its antigen is undetermined. The read ends 3 residues before the CDR3 terminus; that terminus is restored from the germline J gene. This receptor was obtained from a person aged 18 to 70 in good health. The gene calls are TRBV4-1 and TRBJ2-7; D possibly corresponds to TRBD1 (6 bases). The specimen sequenced was peripheral blood mononuclear cells. CDR3 DNA, as far as it was read: TGCGCCAGCAGCCAAGATTACAGGGAGATCTACGAG. It yields the protein CASSQDYREIYE. The entire CDR3 protein reads CASSQDYREIYEQYF.